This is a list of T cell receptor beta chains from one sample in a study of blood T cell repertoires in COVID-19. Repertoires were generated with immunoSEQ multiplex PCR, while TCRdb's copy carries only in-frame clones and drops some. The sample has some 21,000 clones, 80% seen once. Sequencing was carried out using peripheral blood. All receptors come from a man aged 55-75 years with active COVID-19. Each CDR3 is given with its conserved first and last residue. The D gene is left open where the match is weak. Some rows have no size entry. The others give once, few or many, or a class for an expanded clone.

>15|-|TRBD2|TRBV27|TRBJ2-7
CASSFVGGGGREQYF
TGTGCCAGCAGTTTTGTGGGAGGCGGGGGTCGGGAGCAGTACTTC
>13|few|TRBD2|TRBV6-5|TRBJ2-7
CASSLGGSNEQYF
TGTGCCAGCAGCCTGGGAGGGTCTAACGAGCAGTACTTC
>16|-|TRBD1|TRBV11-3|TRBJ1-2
CASSGTGWGLNYGYTF
TGTGCCAGCAGCGGGACAGGGTGGGGACTTAACTATGGCTACACCTTC
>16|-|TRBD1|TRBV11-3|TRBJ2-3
CASSLAGGRGQDTQYF
TGTGCCAGCAGCTTAGCCGGGGGCAGGGGGCAAGATACGCAGTATTTT
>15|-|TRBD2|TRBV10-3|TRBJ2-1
CAISGTSGGYNEQFF
TGTGCCATCAGTGGGACTAGCGGGGGCTACAATGAGCAGTTCTTC
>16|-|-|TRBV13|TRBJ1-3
CASSSRGGQVGNTIYF
TGTGCCAGCAGCTCCCGGGGGGGGCAAGTTGGAAACACCATATATTTT
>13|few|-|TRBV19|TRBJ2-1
CASSSMEGNEQFF
TGTGCCAGTAGCTCGATGGAGGGCAATGAGCAGTTCTTC
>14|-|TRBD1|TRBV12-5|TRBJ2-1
CASVPGQGYNEQFF
TGTGCTAGTGTTCCGGGACAGGGGTACAATGAGCAGTTCTTC
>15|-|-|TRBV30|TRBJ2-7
CAWNSGGVRSYEQYF
TGTGCCTGGAATTCTGGAGGCGTTAGGTCCTACGAGCAGTACTTC
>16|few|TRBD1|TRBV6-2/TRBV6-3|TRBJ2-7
CASSYGQGISTYEQYF
TGTGCCAGCAGTTACGGACAGGGAATCTCAACCTACGAGCAGTACTTC
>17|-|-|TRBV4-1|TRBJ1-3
CASSHGLLPTSGNTIYF
TGCGCCAGCAGCCACGGACTGTTACCTACTTCTGGAAACACCATATATTTT
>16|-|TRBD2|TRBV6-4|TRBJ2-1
CASSDSAGVPYNEQFF
TGTGCCAGCAGTGACTCTGCGGGAGTGCCCTACAATGAGCAGTTCTTC
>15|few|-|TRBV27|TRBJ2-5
CASSPIGEGPETQYF
TGTGCCAGCAGTCCTATCGGCGAGGGCCCGGAGACCCAGTACTTC
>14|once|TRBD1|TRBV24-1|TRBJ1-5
CATSGQGHNQPQHF
TGTGCCACCAGTGGACAGGGTCACAATCAGCCCCAGCATTTT
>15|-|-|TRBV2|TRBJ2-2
CASSEEGGVVGELFF
TGTGCCAGCAGTGAAGAAGGGGGAGTGGTCGGGGAGCTGTTTTTT
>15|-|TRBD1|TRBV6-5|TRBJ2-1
CASSYEGQAYNEQFF
TGTGCCAGCAGTTACGAGGGACAGGCCTACAATGAGCAGTTCTTC
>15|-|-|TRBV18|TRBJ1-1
CASSPGGMLNTEAFF
TGTGCCAGCTCACCGGGCGGGATGTTAAACACTGAAGCTTTCTTT
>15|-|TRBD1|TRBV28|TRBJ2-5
CASSPGQGGSETQYF
TGTGCCAGCAGTCCCGGACAGGGGGGTTCCGAGACCCAGTACTTC
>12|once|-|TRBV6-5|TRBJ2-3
CASSYPLGAQYF
TGTGCCAGCAGTTACCCCCTAGGGGCGCAGTATTTT
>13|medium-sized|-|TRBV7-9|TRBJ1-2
CASSPEAVYGYTF
TGTGCCAGCAGTCCCGAGGCCGTCTATGGCTACACCTTC
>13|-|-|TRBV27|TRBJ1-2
CASSLKDTYGYTF
TGTGCCAGCAGTTTAAAGGACACCTATGGCTACACCTTC
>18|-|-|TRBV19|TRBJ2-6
CASSLIAMRLSGANVLTF
TGTGCCAGTAGTTTGATTGCGATGAGACTCTCTGGGGCCAACGTCCTGACTTTC
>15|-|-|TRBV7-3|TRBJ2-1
CASSTRRASYNEQFF
TGTGCCAGCAGCACTAGACGGGCCTCCTACAATGAGCAGTTCTTC
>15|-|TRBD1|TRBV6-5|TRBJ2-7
CASTEGTGKTYEQYF
TGTGCCAGCACCGAAGGGACAGGAAAAACCTACGAGCAGTACTTC
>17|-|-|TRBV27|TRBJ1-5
CASSSSTGSYSNQPQHF
TGTGCCAGCAGTTCGTCTACAGGGAGTTATAGCAATCAGCCCCAGCATTTT
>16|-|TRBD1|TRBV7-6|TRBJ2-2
CASSLATGGVSGELFF
TGTGCCAGCAGCTTAGCAACAGGGGGCGTTTCCGGGGAGCTGTTTTTT
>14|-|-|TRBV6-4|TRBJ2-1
CASSVLASSNEQFF
TGTGCCAGCAGTGTTCTAGCTAGTTCCAATGAGCAGTTCTTC